Shown below are 10 T cell receptor beta chains from a single sample sequenced in a study of T cells after yellow fever vaccination. TCRdb passed the 5' RACE reads through MiXCR, listing each CDR3 protein once. The data show a few hundred thousand distinct CDR3 sequences, around 17% seen once. The source was PBMCs, collected about 5 days after the first yellow fever vaccination. The receptors stem from a man between 18 and 29 years old who received the YFV17D yellow fever vaccine.

The table lists this clonotype with a few counts. The chain carries TRBV7-2 and TRBJ2-1, with 12 bases matching TRBD2. Trimming took 0 bases from V and 7 from J; bases not matched to a gene: 10. The CDR3 covers 18 residues. Germline V gene data show CDR1 as SGHTA and CDR2 as FQGNSA. Here the CDR3 DNA reads TGTGCCAGCAGCTTAGCGCAGCTAGCGGGGGGGCAGGGAAATGAGCAGTTCTTC. As protein: CASSLAQLAGGQGNEQFF.

This clonotype was observed a few times. The V gene is TRBV5-5, the J gene TRBJ2-3; D remains ambiguous. This CDR3 has 15 residues. Germline CDR1 reads SGHKS; CDR2 reads YYEKEE (reference sequence). Trimming cost V 2 bases and J 2 bases, with 12 bases left between them. CDR3 DNA: TGTGCCAGCAGCTTCGTGGGCAGAATCACAGATACGCAGTATTTT. This translates into CASSFVGRITDTQYF.

There are a few counts of this clonotype. V is TRBV7-6 and J is TRBJ1-5, with 8 bases matching TRBD1. V was pared by 1 base and J by 12 bases, with 2 bases of the junction left unmatched. The CDR3 runs 12 residues. Germline V gene data show CDR1 as SGHVS and CDR2 as FNYEAQ. CDR3 protein: CASSLGTGRQHF. In nucleotides, the CDR3 is TGTGCCAGCAGCTTAGGGACAGGGCGCCAGCATTTT.

In this sample, this clonotype turned up many times. The CDR3 region has the DNA TGTGCCAGCAGCACGGGACTAGACGGGGAGACCCAGTACTTC. Amino acids: CASSTGLDGETQYF. This chain joins TRBV5-4 and TRBJ2-5; 8 bases line up with TRBD2. CDR3 length equals 14 residues. Germline V gene sequence: CDR1 SGHNT, CDR2 YYREEE (reference sequence). V shed 4 bases and J 5 bases; nucleotides not matched to a gene: 7.

This clonotype has at least ten counts. The chain links TRBV5-1 to TRBJ2-1; TRBD1 agrees at 11 bases. The V segment lost 4 bases and the J segment 7 bases; nucleotides outside the gene matches: 4. Germline lookup yields CDR1 SGHRS and CDR2 YFSETQ. The CDR3 sequence is 14 residues long. CDR3: CASSPRDRGNEQFF. CDR3 bases: TGCGCCAGCAGCCCCCGGGACAGGGGGAATGAGCAGTTCTTC.

This clonotype was observed a few times. This chain joins TRBV4-3 and TRBJ1-1, with a tentative D call TRBD1 (5 bases). Trimming cost V 0 bases and J 3 bases, with 8 bases left between them. Germline V CDR1 and CDR2: LGHNA, YSLEER. The CDR3 consists of 14 residues. The CDR3, as DNA: TGCGCCAGCAGCCAAGATGTGGGGGACACTGAAGCTTTCTTT. Residues: CASSQDVGDTEAFF.

This clonotype was observed a handful of times. J is TRBJ1-1 and V is TRBV12-3 or TRBV12-4; D uncertain. Trimming stripped 4 bases from V and 10 bases from J, with 10 bases between. The CDR3 sequence is 11 residues long. Here the CDR3 reads CASSSVGRAFF. The DNA of the CDR3 is TGTGCCAGCAGTTCGGTCGGCCGAGCTTTCTTT.

As DNA, the CDR3 is TGTGCCAGCAGCTATCGGGACATTGGCTCCTACGAGCAGTACTTC. It yields the protein CASSYRDIGSYEQYF. The chain combines TRBV7-8 with TRBJ2-7, with TRBD1 as a possible D gene (6 bases). The V end was cut by 4 bases, the J end by 0 bases, with 13 bases between. Germline V gene data show CDR1 as SGHVS and CDR2 as FQNEAQ. The CDR3 length is 15 residues.

This clonotype was seen a few times. This chain uses TRBV12-3 or TRBV12-4 with TRBJ2-5; D is undetermined. CDR3 length equals 14 residues. V shed 3 bases and J shed 3 bases, with 11 bases lying between them. CDR3 loop: CASSFVIGEETQYF. In DNA, the CDR3 is TGTGCCAGCAGTTTTGTGATCGGTGAAGAGACCCAGTACTTC.

The V gene is TRBV20-1, the J gene TRBJ1-5; the D is unclear. The CDR3 contains 13 residues. Trimming stripped 1 base from V and 3 bases from J, with 7 bases between. Germline CDR1 reads DFQATT; CDR2 reads SNEGSKA (reference sequence). The CDR3 nucleotides are TGCAGTGCTAGAGGGTCTTTCAATCAGCCCCAGCATTTT. Amino acid sequence: CSARGSFNQPQHF.